One sample yielded the 11 T cell receptor beta chains listed below, sequenced in a study of control samples from healthy donors and cancer patients. Some clones are missing from TCRdb's copy, which holds only in-frame ones; the method was immunoSEQ multiplex PCR. The sample yields 150,000 or so clones, about 94% seen once. Sequencing was carried out using PBMCs. The receptor source for this set is a man aged 55 to 69 with colorectal cancer.

The chain employs TRBV12-5 and TRBJ2-5; D tentatively fits TRBD1 or TRBD2 (5 bases each). V lost 6 bases to trimming and J lost 4 bases, with 18 bases between them. Germline CDR1 LGHNT, CDR2 FRNRAP. The CDR3 totals 15 residues. The CDR3 nucleotides read TGTGCTAGTGGCCCAGGACAACCGGGGCGAGAGACCCAGTACTTC. It translates to CASGPGQPGRETQYF. Using reference TRBV12-5 and TRBJ2-5 for the parts outside the CDR3, the full variable domain is DARVTQTPRHKVTEMGQEVTMRCQPILGHNTVFWYRQTMMQGLELLAYFRNRAPLDDSGMPKDRFSAEMPDATLATLKIQPSEPRDSAVYFCASGPGQPGRETQYFGPGTRLLVL.

The V and J genes are TRBV4-2 and TRBJ2-7; tentative D call: TRBD2 (6 bases). Trimming removed 1 base from V and 0 bases from J, with 10 bases in between. This CDR3 region has 15 residues. Germline-derived CDR1 and CDR2 are LGHNA and YNFKEQ. The DNA for the CDR3 is TGTGCCAGCAGCCAAGGGGCGGGGAGCTCCTACGAGCAGTACTTC. This gives the protein CASSQGAGSSYEQYF.

This clone was seen a few times. The V and J genes are TRBV27 and TRBJ2-3; D not resolved. Trimming took off 9 bases at V and 4 bases at J, with 17 bases between the two ends. CDR1 and CDR2 from the germline V gene are MNHEY and SMNVEV (reference sequence). The CDR3 length is 14 residues. CDR3 amino acids: CARESGGGADTQYF. CDR3 DNA sequence: TGTGCCAGGGAGTCGGGCGGTGGGGCAGATACGCAGTATTTT.

This chain joins TRBV7-9 and TRBJ2-3; no clear D. Per the germline V gene, CDR1 is SEHNR and CDR2 is FQNEAQ (reference sequence). This CDR3 is built from 14 residues. V lost 5 bases and J 2 bases, leaving 11 bases between the germline ends. CDR3 sequence reads: CASSIPGVTDTQYF. CDR3 DNA: TGTGCCAGCAGCATACCTGGGGTCACAGATACGCAGTATTTT.

The rearrangement joins TRBV21-1 to TRBJ1-3; the tabulated D call, TRBD1, remains unverified against the DNA. TRBV21-1 is annotated as a pseudogene. The CDR3 consists of 13 residues. CDR3 DNA: TGTGCCACCGAGGACAGGGGTACTCGCGACATATATTTT. Its protein is CATEDRGTRDIYF.

The chain recombines TRBV2 with TRBJ2-3; 9 bases agree with TRBD1. CDR1 and CDR2 (germline): SNHLY, FYNNEI. The CDR3 spans 15 residues. V lost 3 bases and J lost 1; bases outside the gene matches: 2. The CDR3 sequence: CASSEDRGGTDTQYF. The CDR3 nucleotides read TGTGCCAGCAGTGAGGACAGGGGAGGCACAGATACGCAGTATTTT.

V and J are TRBV6-5 and TRBJ2-2, with TRBD1 matching over 8 bases. CDR3 size: 15 residues. Per germline, CDR1 MNHEY and CDR2 SVGAGI. V shed 5 bases, J shed 4 bases, and the junction held 6 bases outside the gene matches. CDR3 nucleotide sequence: TGTGCCAGCAGTCCGCAGGGGGCCGGCACCGGGGAGCTGTTTTTT. Amino acids: CASSPQGAGTGELFF.

J is TRBJ1-4 and V is TRBV4-1; D not resolved. The germline V gene encodes CDR1 MGHRA and CDR2 YSYEKL. V was clipped by 4 bases and J by 8 bases, with 23 bases between them. The CDR3 loop spans 17 amino acids. The CDR3 DNA reads as TGCGCCAGCAGCCCGAGCCCCGGACGTAGAGTAGAGGAAAAACTGTTTTTT. Protein sequence: CASSPSPGRRVEEKLFF.

J is TRBJ1-5 and V is TRBV7-9; D gene ambiguous. Germline V gene data show CDR1 as SEHNR and CDR2 as FQNEAQ (reference sequence). Trimming pared 5 bases from V and 3 bases from J, leaving 8 bases between. The CDR3 has 13 residues. CDR3 loop: CASSPGDNQPQHF. The CDR3 DNA is TGTGCCAGCAGCCCAGGAGACAATCAGCCCCAGCATTTT.

The V and J genes are TRBV19 and TRBJ1-1, with D tentatively TRBD1 (6 bases). This CDR3 has 12 residues. Germline V gene sequence: CDR1 LNHDA, CDR2 SQIVND (reference sequence). Trimming left V 3 bases short and J 10 bases short, with 12 bases between. The chain's CDR3 is CASSMGGPTAFF. CDR3 nucleotides: TGTGCCAGTAGTATGGGGGGCCCGACAGCTTTCTTT.

This chain joins TRBV6-1 and TRBJ2-5; no reliable D call. Germline-derived CDR1 and CDR2 are MNHNS and SASEGT. V was clipped by 2 bases and J by 2 bases, with 9 bases between them. This CDR3 is 14 amino acids long. The CDR3 here is CASSEKIRQETQYF. The CDR3 DNA reads as TGTGCCAGCAGTGAAAAGATTCGACAAGAGACCCAGTACTTC.